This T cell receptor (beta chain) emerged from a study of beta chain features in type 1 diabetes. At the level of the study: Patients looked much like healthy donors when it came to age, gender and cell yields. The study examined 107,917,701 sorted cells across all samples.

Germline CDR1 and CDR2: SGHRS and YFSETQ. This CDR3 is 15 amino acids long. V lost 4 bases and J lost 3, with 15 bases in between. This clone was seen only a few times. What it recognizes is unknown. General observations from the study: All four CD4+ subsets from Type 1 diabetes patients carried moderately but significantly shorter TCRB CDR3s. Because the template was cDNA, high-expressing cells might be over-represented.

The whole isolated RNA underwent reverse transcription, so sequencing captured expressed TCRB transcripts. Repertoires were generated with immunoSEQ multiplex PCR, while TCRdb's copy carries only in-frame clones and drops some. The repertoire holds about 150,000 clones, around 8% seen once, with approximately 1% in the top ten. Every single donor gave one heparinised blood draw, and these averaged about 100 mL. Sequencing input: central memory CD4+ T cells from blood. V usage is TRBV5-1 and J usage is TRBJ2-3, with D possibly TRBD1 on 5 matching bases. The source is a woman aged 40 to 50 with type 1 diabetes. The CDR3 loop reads CASSLSGAGTDTQYF. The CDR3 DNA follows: TGCGCCAGCAGCCTGAGTGGGGCCGGGACAGATACGCAGTATTTT.